This T cell receptor beta chain was sequenced during a study of OX40 agonist ivuxolimab in advanced cancers. About the research overall: Earlier anti-PD-1, anti-PD-L1 or anti-CTLA-4 therapy was permitted; 30% to 45% had received some. Study outcomes and limitations: Clonal expansion among partial responders at 0.1-3.0 mg/kg ranked near the lowest. Researchers did not establish what antigens the expanded peripheral T cells target.

About this clone: What it recognizes is unknown.

Prior autoimmune disease or systemic immunosuppression barred patients. The V end lost 5 bases, the J end lost 4 bases, and 18 bases lay between the germline ends. In germline, CDR1 is SGHAT, CDR2 FQNNGV. This CDR3 spans 15 amino acids. Clones were sequenced by immunoSEQ multiplex PCR, and TCRdb holds only the in-frame ones, with some missing. The sample yields about 64,000 clones, around 89% seen once. The clonotype was recovered from an adult with an advanced solid tumor such as melanoma, head and neck, liver or kidney cancer. The chain uses TRBV11-2 and TRBJ2-7; tentatively, D is TRBD1 (6 bases). Sequencing was performed on CD4+ or CD8+ T cells sorted from blood, taken in a trial of the OX40 agonist ivuxolimab. CDR3 region: CASSQMQGRGYEQYF. The CDR3 coding sequence is TGTGCCAGCAGCCAGATGCAGGGGCGCGGGTACGAGCAGTACTTC.